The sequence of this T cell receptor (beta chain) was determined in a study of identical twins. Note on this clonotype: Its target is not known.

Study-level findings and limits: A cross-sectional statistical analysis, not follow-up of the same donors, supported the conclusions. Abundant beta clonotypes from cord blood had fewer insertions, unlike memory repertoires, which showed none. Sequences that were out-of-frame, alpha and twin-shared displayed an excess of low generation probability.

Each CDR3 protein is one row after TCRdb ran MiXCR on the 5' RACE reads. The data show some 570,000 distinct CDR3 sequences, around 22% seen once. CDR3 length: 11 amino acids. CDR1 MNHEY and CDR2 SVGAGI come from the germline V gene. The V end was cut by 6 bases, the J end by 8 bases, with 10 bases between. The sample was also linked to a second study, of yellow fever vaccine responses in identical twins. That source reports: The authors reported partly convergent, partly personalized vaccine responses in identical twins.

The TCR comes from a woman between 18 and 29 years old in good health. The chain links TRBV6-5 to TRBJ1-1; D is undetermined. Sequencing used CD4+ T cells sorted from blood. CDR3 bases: TGTGCCAGCAGAAAATTGGGAGAAGCTTTCTTT. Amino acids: CASRKLGEAFF.